This passage covers 31 T cell receptor beta chains from one sample sequenced in a study of blood T cells in healthy people across ages. A second PCR of 7 to 11 cycles used a sample-barcoded 5' primer and a J-beta primer mix. TCRdb reprocessed the 5' RACE reads via MiXCR and lists one record per CDR3 protein. The sample lists around 1,000,000 distinct CDR3 sequences, 35% to 45% occurring once. Sequencing was carried out using blood. These receptors came from a young man in good health.

V gene TRBV25-1 combines with J gene TRBJ2-6; D is uncertain. Germline V gene data show CDR1 as MGHDK and CDR2 as SYGVNS. Trimming shortened V by 7 bases and J by 2 bases, and 9 bases separated the two germline ends. The CDR3 loop spans 14 amino acids. This CDR3 is CASTKPPGANVLTF. The CDR3 bases are TGTGCCAGCACCAAACCCCCTGGGGCCAACGTCCTGACTTTC.

CDR3 DNA: TGTGCCAGCAGTTTCGGATGGGGGTGGCACACCTTC. Translated: CASSFGWGWHTF. The V and J genes are TRBV28 and TRBJ1-2, with a weak D call TRBD1 (5 bases). CDR1 and CDR2 (germline): MDHEN, SYDVKM. V gave up 3 bases and J gave up 12 bases, with 14 bases separating them. The CDR3 consists of 12 residues.

This chain connects TRBV5-1 to TRBJ1-1; 7 nucleotides match TRBD1. J lost 3 bases, V lost 4 bases, and 9 bases had no gene match. This CDR3 contains 15 residues. CDR1 SGHRS and CDR2 YFSETQ come from the germline V gene. CDR3 sequence: CASSPPGTAHTEAFF. The CDR3 DNA reads as TGCGCCAGCAGCCCGCCCGGGACAGCCCACACTGAAGCTTTCTTT.

The rearrangement uses TRBV27 and TRBJ1-1, with 12 bases that match TRBD1. This CDR3 is 19 amino acids long. The V gene's germline CDR1 is MNHEY and CDR2 SMNVEV (reference sequence). V lost 3 bases, J lost 1 base, and 12 bases stayed unmatched. In DNA, the CDR3 is TGTGCCAGCAGTTTTTCCTACCGGGACAGGGGGCAACGGAACACTGAAGCTTTCTTT. It translates to CASSFSYRDRGQRNTEAFF.

This clonotype was observed a handful of times. This rearrangement joins TRBV7-3 to TRBJ2-3, with a tentative D call TRBD1 (6 bases). The CDR3 runs to 15 residues. V lost 1 base to trimming and J lost 5 bases, with 13 bases between them. Per germline, CDR1 SGHTA and CDR2 FQGTGA. The CDR3 DNA reads as TGTGCCAGCAGCTTAAGTGGCAGGGGTAAAGATACGCAGTATTTT. This encodes CASSLSGRGKDTQYF.

The V gene is TRBV2, the J gene TRBJ1-1; D remains ambiguous. Looked up from germline, CDR1 is SNHLY and CDR2 is FYNNEI. V dropped 10 bases and J dropped 4 bases, with 13 bases sitting between them. The CDR3 extends over 12 amino acids. DNA of the CDR3: TGTGCCACTTTGATTGTGCGCACTGAAGCTTTCTTT. Translation: CATLIVRTEAFF.

This rearrangement joins TRBV5-6 to TRBJ1-5; 10 bases match TRBD1. Germline values: CDR1 SGHDT, CDR2 YYEEEE. This CDR3 is 17 amino acids long. V was clipped by 1 base and J by 2 bases; unmatched bases: 6. The CDR3 nucleotides read TGTGCCAGCAGCTTGTGGGGGACAGGGGCGCGCAATCAGCCCCAGCATTTT. Protein: CASSLWGTGARNQPQHF.

About this clonotype itself: One junction end does not reproduce the germline sequence, and a read error may be involved. The gene calls are TRBV4-3 and TRBJ1-1; D not certain. CDR1 LGHNA and CDR2 YSLEER come from the germline V gene. The CDR3 runs to 14 residues. CDR3 in DNA: TGCGCCGGCAGCCAAGCATGGGAGAACACTGAAGCTTTCTTT. Amino acid sequence: CAGSQAWENTEAFF.

The CDR3 loop reads CASSGDPRDRTNTEAFF. CDR3 DNA: TGTGCCAGCAGTGGGGACCCCCGGGACAGGACGAACACTGAAGCTTTCTTT. This rearrangement joins TRBV9 to TRBJ1-1, with 8 nucleotides matching TRBD1. Trimming cost V 5 bases and J 1 base; bases outside gene matches: 13. Per the germline V gene, CDR1 is SGDLS and CDR2 is YYNGEE. The CDR3 consists of 17 residues. Filled out from reference TRBV9 and TRBJ1-1, the complete variable domain reads DSGVTQTPKHLITATGQRVTLRCSPRSGDLSVYWYQQSLDQGLQFLIQYYNGEERAKGNILERFSAQQFPDLHSELNLSSLELGDSALYFCASSGDPRDRTNTEAFFGQGTRLTVV.

This clonotype was detected only a few times. This chain connects TRBV3-1 to TRBJ1-2; D is ambiguous. Germline V gene data show CDR1 as LGHDT and CDR2 as YNNKEL (reference sequence). V dropped 0 bases and J dropped 8 bases, with 13 bases sitting between them. The CDR3 has 14 amino acids. CDR3 DNA sequence: TGTGCCAGCAGCCAAGATAGCGGGAATCGAGGCTACACCTTC. This encodes CASSQDSGNRGYTF.

This clonotype was counted once. The chain carries TRBV3-1 and TRBJ2-7, with D unclear. Trimming cost V 4 bases and J 7 bases, with 20 bases left between them. CDR3 length: 15 amino acids. CDR1 is LGHDT, CDR2 YNNKEL, per germline (reference sequence). DNA of the CDR3: TGTGCCAGCAGCCGAAAAGGGAATTCCTACAATGAGCAGTACTTC. Its translation is CASSRKGNSYNEQYF.

This clonotype has just a few counts. V gene TRBV20-1 combines with J gene TRBJ1-2, with a tentative D call TRBD1 (6 bases). CDR1 and CDR2 (germline): DFQATT, SNEGSKA (reference sequence). V was trimmed by 1 base and J by 2 bases, leaving 14 bases between them. CDR3 length: 15 amino acids. CDR3 in DNA: TGCAGTGCTAGAGGGTCAGGGGACGTAAACTATGGCTACACCTTC. It translates to CSARGSGDVNYGYTF.

The sample holds one count of this clonotype. The chain joins TRBV9 to TRBJ2-3; TRBD2 aligns across 7 bases. The junction had 7 bases not matched to a gene; V was cut back by 6 bases and J by 3 bases. The CDR3 loop spans 14 amino acids. Looked up from germline, CDR1 is SGDLS and CDR2 is YYNGEE. The chain's CDR3 is CASNRGVQTDTQYF. Written as DNA, the CDR3 is TGTGCCAGCAACCGGGGGGTTCAAACAGATACGCAGTATTTT.

This clonotype has more than one count but fewer than ten. The J gene is TRBJ2-3, the V gene TRBV7-2; 11 bases are shared with TRBD2. From germline, CDR1 is SGHTA and CDR2 FQGNSA. CDR3 size: 14 residues. J was trimmed by 9 bases and V by 4 bases; bases with no gene match: 6. The CDR3 region has the DNA TGTGCCAGCAGCTCAGAGACTAGCGGGGCCACGCAGTATTTT. This gives the protein CASSSETSGATQYF.

The chain uses TRBV19 and TRBJ1-5; 7 bases line up with TRBD1. Germline values: CDR1 LNHDA, CDR2 SQIVND (reference sequence). Losses at the gene ends were 5 bases for V and 4 bases for J; bases not matched to a gene: 8. This CDR3 comprises 15 residues. The CDR3 nucleotides are TGTGCCAGTAGTGCCCGGGACAGTCCTAATCAGCCCCAGCATTTT. Residues: CASSARDSPNQPQHF.

In this sample, this clonotype turned up a few times. The genes are TRBV10-3 and TRBJ1-1, with 7 positions matching TRBD1. Germline V CDR1 and CDR2: ENHRY, SYGVKD. With 6 bases clipped from V and 1 base from J, the junction kept 8 bases outside the gene matches. The CDR3 is 15 residues long. CDR3: CAISDAGTANTEAFF. CDR3 DNA sequence: TGTGCCATCAGCGACGCCGGGACAGCGAACACTGAAGCTTTCTTT.

The chain carries TRBV18 and TRBJ1-2; D is perhaps TRBD1 (6 bases). The germline gives CDR1 KGHSH, CDR2 LQKENI. V was trimmed by 4 bases and J by 0 bases, leaving 15 bases between them. The CDR3 is 16 amino acids. The CDR3 loop reads CASSLDRRITNYGYTF. The CDR3 DNA reads TGTGCCAGCTCACTCGACAGGCGTATTACTAACTATGGCTACACCTTC.

The chain links TRBV27 to TRBJ1-4; D gene ambiguous. CDR3 length: 15 amino acids. CDR1 is MNHEY and CDR2 is SMNVEV in the germline V gene (reference sequence). V was clipped by 2 bases and J by 5 bases, with 12 bases between them. The CDR3, as DNA: TGTGCCAGCAGTTTAAGCCCGCGTAAAAATGAAAAACTGTTTTTT. Amino acids: CASSLSPRKNEKLFF.

The J gene is TRBJ2-7, the V gene TRBV12-5; no reliable D call. CDR1 is LGHNT, CDR2 FRNRAP, per germline. Trimming stripped 6 bases from V and 1 base from J, with 10 bases between. There are 13 residues in the CDR3. The CDR3 DNA reads as TGTGCTAGTGGACCGACGGGTTCCTACGAGCAGTACTTC. Translation gives CASGPTGSYEQYF.

This clonotype showed up just once. The chain links TRBV7-9 to TRBJ1-5; D not resolved. V lost 3 bases to trimming and J lost 1 base, with 13 bases between them. The CDR3 spans 16 residues. Germline V gives CDR1 SEHNR, CDR2 FQNEAQ (reference sequence). The CDR3 region is CASSFGSSSSNQPQHF. The CDR3, as DNA: TGTGCCAGCAGCTTCGGCAGCTCCTCCAGCAATCAGCCCCAGCATTTT.

The chain links TRBV20-1 to TRBJ2-1, with D possibly being TRBD1 or TRBD2 (5 bases each). There are 15 residues in the CDR3. V shed 3 bases and J shed 3 bases, with 15 bases lying between them. Germline V gives CDR1 DFQATT, CDR2 SNEGSKA (reference sequence). CDR3 protein: CSASSYGAGYNEQFF. CDR3 sequence (DNA): TGCAGTGCTAGCAGCTACGGGGCGGGCTACAATGAGCAGTTCTTC.

Only a few counts were recorded for this clonotype. The chain couples TRBV20-1 to TRBJ1-1, with no clear D. CDR3 length equals 13 residues. Germline values: CDR1 DFQATT, CDR2 SNEGSKA (reference sequence). The germline V and J ends were trimmed by 0 bases and 4 bases, with 9 bases remaining between them. CDR3: CSAREGRVTEAFF. As DNA, the CDR3 is TGCAGTGCTAGAGAGGGGAGGGTCACTGAAGCTTTCTTT.

The rearrangement uses TRBV28 and TRBJ2-7; D may be TRBD2 (5 bases). The CDR3 sequence is 15 residues long. The germline V gene encodes CDR1 MDHEN and CDR2 SYDVKM. V was pared by 3 bases and J by 10 bases, with 22 bases between. The CDR3 coding sequence is TGTGCCAGCAGTTTTAGCGCTCCGCCCTTAACGGCCCAGTACTTC. This encodes CASSFSAPPLTAQYF.

This clonotype was seen once. V and J are TRBV27 and TRBJ2-3; D perhaps matches TRBD1 (5 bases). The V gene's germline CDR1 is MNHEY and CDR2 SMNVEV (reference sequence). The CDR3 covers 15 residues. V was clipped by 6 bases and J by 7 bases, with 20 bases between them. The CDR3 is CASRNPIQGSHTQYF. The CDR3 DNA reads as TGTGCCAGCAGGAACCCCATCCAGGGAAGTCATACGCAGTATTTT.

This clonotype came up a few times. This sequence joins TRBV12-3 or TRBV12-4 and TRBJ2-5; 10 bases align to TRBD1. Trimming took 5 bases from V and 4 from J; bases not matched to a gene: 4. This CDR3 spans 14 amino acids. The CDR3 loop is CASSEDRGIETQYF. CDR3 DNA: TGTGCCAGCAGTGAGGACAGGGGGATAGAGACCCAGTACTTC.

The chain combines TRBV20-1 with TRBJ2-2; a possible D gene is TRBD1 (5 bases). This CDR3 has 15 residues. Trimming left V 5 bases short and J 4 bases short, with 17 bases between. Germline CDR1 reads DFQATT; CDR2 reads SNEGSKA (reference sequence). The CDR3 loop reads CSAPDAGHLTGELFF. The CDR3 DNA follows: TGCAGTGCTCCCGACGCAGGACATCTCACCGGGGAGCTGTTTTTT.

The table lists this clonotype with a few counts. The CDR3 sequence is CSGRSSYNSPLHF. Here the CDR3 DNA reads TGCAGCGGCCGGAGCTCCTATAATTCACCCCTCCACTTT. The chain couples TRBV29-1 to TRBJ1-6; no firm D call. This CDR3 is 13 amino acids long. The germline V gene encodes CDR1 SQVTM and CDR2 ANQGSEA. Trimming shortened V by 7 bases and J by 0 bases, and 7 bases separated the two germline ends.

The rearrangement joins TRBV12-5 to TRBJ2-3; possible D gene TRBD1, 6 bases. Trimming pared 4 bases from V and 2 bases from J, leaving 19 bases between. CDR1 is LGHNT and CDR2 is FRNRAP in the germline V gene. The CDR3 sequence is 17 residues long. The CDR3: CASGSSTGSAYTDTQYF. DNA of the CDR3: TGTGCTAGTGGTTCATCGACAGGTTCGGCCTACACAGATACGCAGTATTTT.

This rearrangement joins TRBV12-3 or TRBV12-4 to TRBJ1-2, with 7 bases matching TRBD1. Unmatched junction bases numbered 3, after V lost 3 bases and J lost 2 bases. The CDR3 length is 14 residues. The CDR3 region is CASSFGTENYGYTF. The CDR3, as DNA: TGTGCCAGCAGTTTCGGGACAGAGAACTATGGCTACACCTTC.

This clonotype has a single count. The chain combines TRBV4-2 with TRBJ2-1; 7 nucleotides align to TRBD2. The end of the DNA fits TRBJ2-7 better, so the J call may be wrong. The CDR3 consists of 17 residues. Germline V gives CDR1 LGHNA, CDR2 YNFKEQ. The CDR3 DNA follows: TGTGCCAGCAGCCAAGAGGTTGGGCGGGGGAGCTACAATGAGCAGTACTTC. Protein sequence: CASSQEVGRGSYNEQYF.

The rearrangement joins TRBV9 to TRBJ2-3, with D possibly being TRBD2 (6 bases). V lost 3 bases and J lost 2, with 16 bases in between. Per germline, CDR1 SGDLS and CDR2 YYNGEE. The CDR3 consists of 16 residues. The CDR3 sequence: CASSASGLPDTDTQYF. CDR3 coding DNA: TGTGCCAGCAGCGCCTCGGGACTTCCAGACACAGATACGCAGTATTTT.